These 12 T cell receptor beta chains came from one sample sequenced in a study of cytomegalovirus exposure and HLA in healthy donors. Primers included in the PCR were 60 Vbeta and 13 Jbeta primers. The assay was immunoSEQ multiplex PCR, and TCRdb's table has in-frame clones only and misses some. The data show fewer than 140,000 clones, around 75% seen once. Sequenced sample: PBMCs. The receptors originated from a male donor in good health and CMV-seropositive.

V usage is TRBV12-5 and J usage is TRBJ2-1; 7 nucleotides match TRBD1. CDR1 and CDR2 (germline): LGHNT, FRNRAP. The CDR3 runs to 13 residues. The V gene end was trimmed by 1 base and the J gene end by 6 bases; junction bases not matched to a gene: 0. The CDR3 spells CASGLDRGNEQFF. The DNA of the CDR3 is TGTGCTAGTGGTTTGGACAGGGGCAATGAGCAGTTCTTC.

V is TRBV28 and J is TRBJ2-2; the D gene is possibly TRBD2 (6 bases). The V gene lost 8 bases and the J gene lost 2 bases, with 12 bases spanning the gap. The CDR3 runs 14 residues. Germline V gene sequence: CDR1 MDHEN, CDR2 SYDVKM. For the CDR3, the DNA is TGTGCCAGCGGCACGGCGGGAAACACCGGGGAGCTGTTTTTT. Its protein product is CASGTAGNTGELFF.

The genes are TRBV5-4 and TRBJ2-3, with TRBD2 identical over 16 bases. The CDR3 runs 17 residues. CDR1 is SGHNT and CDR2 is YYREEE in the germline V gene (reference sequence). Losses at the gene ends were 4 bases for V and 0 bases for J; bases not matched to a gene: 2. The CDR3 sequence: CASSGTSGGVSTDTQYF. Here the CDR3 DNA reads TGTGCCAGCAGCGGGACTAGCGGGGGGGTCAGCACAGATACGCAGTATTTT.

The J gene is TRBJ1-3, the V gene TRBV5-6; 11 bases are shared with TRBD1. V dropped 4 bases and J dropped 7; count of bases not matched to a gene: 10. The CDR3 runs 16 residues. CDR1 is SGHDT, CDR2 YYEEEE, per germline. CDR3 sequence reads: CASSEDRGRIMNTIYF. DNA of the CDR3: TGTGCCAGCAGCGAGGACAGGGGGCGGATTATGAACACCATATATTTT.

The chain carries TRBV28 and TRBJ2-7; TRBD1 matches at 9 bases. After removal of 7 bases from V and 3 bases from J, the junction contained 7 bases not matched to a gene. The germline CDR1 and CDR2 sequences are MDHEN and SYDVKM. The CDR3 length is 14 residues. CDR3 sequence (DNA): TGTGCCAGCAACTTTGGGGGACAGGGCTACGAGCAGTACTTC. Amino acid sequence: CASNFGGQGYEQYF.

The chain combines TRBV27 with TRBJ2-5, with 9 nucleotides matching TRBD1. With the DNA end fitting TRBJ2-7 better, the J assignment may be wrong. Germline V lookup: CDR1 MNHEY, CDR2 SMNVEV (reference sequence). This CDR3 has 15 residues. In DNA, the CDR3 is TGTGCCAGCAGTCCAACAGGGGGCAGGTCCTACGAGCAGTACTTC. It translates to CASSPTGGRSYEQYF.

V and J are TRBV29-1 and TRBJ2-3, with D perhaps TRBD2 (5 bases). The CDR3 spans 15 residues. Deletions cut 4 bases from V and 0 bases from J, with 14 bases between. CDR1 is SQVTM and CDR2 is ANQGSEA in the germline V gene. The CDR3 here is CSVAGWETSTDTQYF. The CDR3 region has the DNA TGCAGCGTTGCGGGCTGGGAGACTAGCACAGATACGCAGTATTTT.

The gene calls are TRBV6-1 and TRBJ1-2, with 12 bases that match TRBD1. Germline assignment: CDR1 MNHNS and CDR2 SASEGT. V dropped 4 bases and J dropped 8; count of bases not matched to a gene: 8. The CDR3 has 15 residues. The CDR3 loop is CASSGPGQGAWGYTF. In DNA, the CDR3 is TGTGCCAGCAGTGGCCCGGGACAGGGGGCGTGGGGCTACACCTTC.

This sequence joins TRBV7-9 and TRBJ2-7, with 7 bases identical to TRBD2. The CDR3 totals 15 residues. J gave up 2 bases and V 5 bases, and 9 bases lay outside the gene matches. Per the germline V gene, CDR1 is SEHNR and CDR2 is FQNEAQ (reference sequence). For the CDR3, the DNA is TGTGCCAGCAGCCCGAAGGGACTACCCACCTACGAGCAGTACTTC. Its protein product is CASSPKGLPTYEQYF.

The chain recombines TRBV4-1 with TRBJ1-2; no firm D call. The germline gives CDR1 MGHRA, CDR2 YSYEKL. The length of the CDR3 is 14 residues. Trimming stripped 3 bases from V and 2 bases from J, with 10 bases between. The CDR3 DNA sequence: TGCGCCAGCAGCCATACAGAGCAGAACTATGGCTACACCTTC. Translating it yields CASSHTEQNYGYTF.

The chain combines TRBV18 with TRBJ1-1; 11 bases are a match to TRBD1. Germline loops: CDR1 KGHSH, CDR2 LQKENI. V was pared by 4 bases and J by 3 bases, with 4 bases of the junction left unmatched. The CDR3 sequence is 15 residues long. The chain's CDR3 is CASSLGQGAYTEAFF. The CDR3 coding sequence is TGTGCCAGCTCACTTGGACAGGGGGCGTACACTGAAGCTTTCTTT.

A few counts support this clone. J is TRBJ2-2 and V is TRBV19; the match to TRBD2 covers 9 bases. Germline CDR1 is LNHDA and CDR2 is SQIVND (reference sequence). Trimming cost V 5 bases and J 3 bases; bases outside gene matches: 10. This CDR3 is 17 amino acids long. CDR3 DNA sequence: TGTGCCAGTAGTGTCCGTAGCGGGAGTCAGTACACCGGGGAGCTGTTTTTT. It specifies CASSVRSGSQYTGELFF.